These 5 T cell receptor beta chains share one sample of origin, sequenced in a study of blood T cell repertoires in COVID-19. Assay: immunoSEQ multiplex PCR; the TCRdb copy retains only in-frame clones and omits some. Of some 220,000 clones in the sample, approximately 90% were seen once. The sequenced sample consisted of PBMCs or T cells enriched from blood (not recorded which). These receptors all come from a woman between 18 and 29 years old in a cohort exposed to, infected with or recovered from COVID-19 (not recorded which).

CDR3: CASSELESSGNTIYF. In DNA form, the CDR3 reads TGTGCCAGCAGTGAATTGGAGAGCTCTGGAAACACCATATATTTT. V is TRBV6-1 and J is TRBJ1-3; D is unresolved. The CDR3 has 15 residues. Deletions cut 2 bases from V and 0 bases from J, with 8 bases between. The germline gives CDR1 MNHNS, CDR2 SASEGT.

The CDR3 reads CATSRQGSGYTF. The CDR3 DNA follows: TGTGCCACCTCGAGACAGGGCAGCGGCTACACCTTC. The J gene is TRBJ1-2, the V gene TRBV28, with 7 bases lining up with TRBD1. CDR3 length: 12 residues. The junction had 10 bases not matched to a gene; V was cut back by 10 bases and J by 8 bases. Germline CDR1 is MDHEN and CDR2 is SYDVKM.

CDR3 in DNA: TGTGCTAGTGGTTCCTCGTTAAATGTTTACACCTTC. It specifies CASGSSLNVYTF. J is TRBJ1-2 and V is TRBV12-5; no reliable D call. The CDR3 spans 12 residues. V was clipped by 4 bases and J by 11 bases, with 14 bases between them. Germline-derived CDR1 and CDR2 are LGHNT and FRNRAP.

The CDR3 is CASSLGQGSFYEQYF. CDR3 DNA sequence: TGTGCCAGCAGCTTGGGGCAGGGAAGTTTCTACGAGCAGTACTTC. The chain employs TRBV5-6 and TRBJ2-7; possibly TRBD1 for D (5 bases). Trimming cost V 0 bases and J 3 bases, with 13 bases left between them. Per germline, CDR1 SGHDT and CDR2 YYEEEE. This CDR3 has 15 residues.

V usage is TRBV24-1 and J usage is TRBJ2-7, with D perhaps matching TRBD1 (6 bases). CDR1 is KGHDR, CDR2 SFDVKD, per germline. V lost 4 bases and J lost 6, with 12 bases in between. This CDR3 region has 13 residues. CDR3 protein: CATSESNRVEQYF. The CDR3 nucleotides are TGTGCCACCAGTGAGTCTAACAGGGTCGAGCAGTACTTC.